What follows are 29 T cell receptor beta chains derived from one specimen sequenced in a study of human versus mouse CDR3 diversity and MHC coevolution. The assay was immunoSEQ multiplex PCR, and TCRdb's table has in-frame clones only and misses some. The data hold about 60,000 clones, with just under 95% observed a single time. The sequencing input was naive CD4+ T cells from blood. Noted subset: CD45RO-negative CD62L-positive naive CD4 T cells. Receptor source: a person in their sixties in good health.

This sequence joins TRBV19 and TRBJ1-5; tentatively, D is TRBD1 (5 bases). This CDR3 has 17 residues. V was pared by 5 bases and J by 1 base, with 18 bases between. Germline CDR1 is LNHDA and CDR2 is SQIVND (reference sequence). The CDR3 nucleotides read TGTGCCAGTAGTCCTCGGGGGGACTTAAGGAGCAATCAGCCCCAGCATTTT. Protein sequence: CASSPRGDLRSNQPQHF.

The chain combines TRBV29-1 with TRBJ2-7; D is ambiguous. The germline V gene has CDR1 SQVTM and CDR2 ANQGSEA. CDR3 length: 13 amino acids. Trimming left V 5 bases short and J 4 bases short, with 15 bases between. CDR3 residues: CSVSSSNVYEQYF. CDR3 sequence (DNA): TGCAGCGTTTCTTCCAGTAACGTTTACGAGCAGTACTTC.

The chain employs TRBV5-1 and TRBJ2-5; the D gene is possibly TRBD1 (6 bases). The CDR3 sequence is 14 residues long. V shed 4 bases and J shed 2 bases, with 12 bases lying between them. Germline values: CDR1 SGHRS, CDR2 YFSETQ. DNA for the CDR3: TGCGCCAGCAGCACAGGGACGGCGCAAGAGACCCAGTACTTC. Its protein product is CASSTGTAQETQYF. Together with reference TRBV5-1 and TRBJ2-5, the CDR3 gives the full variable domain: KAGVTQTPRYLIKTRGQQVTLSCSPISGHRSVSWYQQTPGQGLQFLFEYFSETQRNKGNFPGRFSGRQFSNSRSEMNVSTLELGDSALYLCASSTGTAQETQYFGPGTRLLVL.

This clone has a single count. The rearrangement uses TRBV7-2 and TRBJ2-7, with 14 bases matching TRBD2. The CDR3 length is 14 residues. V shed 6 bases, J shed 6 bases, and the junction held 4 bases outside the gene matches. In germline, CDR1 is SGHTA, CDR2 FQGNSA. Here the CDR3 reads CASRSGTSGSEQYF. The CDR3 DNA reads as TGTGCCAGCAGATCCGGGACTAGCGGGAGCGAGCAGTACTTC.

The V and J genes are TRBV5-1 and TRBJ2-7; TRBD2 matches at 11 bases. In germline, CDR1 is SGHRS, CDR2 YFSETQ. V lost 4 bases, J lost 2 bases, and 5 bases stayed unmatched. This CDR3 comprises 15 residues. CDR3: CASSTASGRPYEQYF. DNA of the CDR3: TGCGCCAGCAGCACAGCTAGCGGGAGGCCCTACGAGCAGTACTTC.

V usage is TRBV2 and J usage is TRBJ2-7, with D hard to call. The CDR3 is 14 amino acids. Trimming pared 6 bases from V and 4 bases from J, leaving 16 bases between. The germline V gene encodes CDR1 SNHLY and CDR2 FYNNEI. This CDR3 is CASSALFTRYEQYF. DNA for the CDR3: TGTGCCAGCAGCGCCCTTTTTACACGATACGAGCAGTACTTC.

The chain has TRBV15 and TRBJ1-2, with 9 nucleotides matching TRBD1. The CDR3 is 14 amino acids. Per germline, CDR1 LNHNV and CDR2 YYDKDF (reference sequence). The ends lost 1 base at V and 6 bases at J; junction bases unmatched: 3. CDR3 coding DNA: TGTGCCACCAGCAGAGGGACAGGGGATAATGGCTACACCTTC. Translating it yields CATSRGTGDNGYTF.

The V and J genes are TRBV7-9 and TRBJ2-7; no firm D call. V lost 5 bases, J lost 3 bases, and 17 bases lay in between. This CDR3 spans 15 amino acids. Germline CDR1 is SEHNR and CDR2 is FQNEAQ (reference sequence). The DNA of the CDR3 is TGTGCCAGCAGCCTTGCCTCGATCGGGTACTACGAGCAGTACTTC. As protein: CASSLASIGYYEQYF.

The V and J genes are TRBV7-9 and TRBJ1-5, with a tentative D call TRBD1 (5 bases). Germline CDR1 SEHNR, CDR2 FQNEAQ (reference sequence). This CDR3 region has 13 residues. V gave up 5 bases and J gave up 6 bases, with 11 bases separating them. The CDR3 DNA sequence: TGTGCCAGCAGCCCCTCCGGGGGTCAGCCCCAGCATTTT. Its translation: CASSPSGGQPQHF.

The V call is TRBV5-1, the J call TRBJ1-3; D possibly corresponds to TRBD1 (6 bases). Germline CDR1 is SGHRS and CDR2 is YFSETQ. The CDR3 loop spans 15 amino acids. With 0 bases removed from V and 2 bases from J, the gap between germline ends came to 9 bases. CDR3 residues: CASSLGGQTGNTIYF. CDR3 coding DNA: TGCGCCAGCAGCTTGGGTGGACAGACTGGAAACACCATATATTTT.

The rearrangement links TRBV9 to TRBJ1-3; the match to TRBD1 covers 8 bases. The CDR3 is 18 amino acids. Germline loops: CDR1 SGDLS, CDR2 YYNGEE. The V segment lost 1 base and the J segment 0 bases; nucleotides outside the gene matches: 9. CDR3 region: CASSVTPRTGSSGNTIYF. CDR3 in DNA: TGTGCCAGCAGCGTAACTCCTCGGACAGGGTCCTCTGGAAACACCATATATTTT. Based on the CDR3 plus reference TRBV9 and TRBJ1-3, the full variable domain is DSGVTQTPKHLITATGQRVTLRCSPRSGDLSVYWYQQSLDQGLQFLIQYYNGEERAKGNILERFSAQQFPDLHSELNLSSLELGDSALYFCASSVTPRTGSSGNTIYFGEGSWLTVV.

This sequence joins TRBV5-1 and TRBJ2-5; perhaps TRBD2 as D (6 bases). The assigned J gene may be wrong: the sequence end matches TRBJ2-7 better. Germline assignment: CDR1 SGHRS and CDR2 YFSETQ. This CDR3 region has 14 residues. CDR3 bases: TGCGCCAGCAGCGGGGGGTCTGTTGGGTACGAGCAGTACTTC. It translates to CASSGGSVGYEQYF.

The chain carries TRBV10-3 and TRBJ2-5, with a weak D call TRBD2 (5 bases). Trimming cost V 3 bases and J 5 bases, with 10 bases left between them. The CDR3 totals 13 residues. Per germline, CDR1 ENHRY and CDR2 SYGVKD. This CDR3 reads CAISDRGYETQYF. The CDR3 DNA reads as TGTGCCATCAGTGATCGGGGATACGAGACCCAGTACTTC.

The rearrangement links TRBV5-4 to TRBJ2-2; no clear D gene. The germline V gene has CDR1 SGHNT and CDR2 YYREEE (reference sequence). The CDR3 has 15 residues. Trimming took off 1 base at V and 0 bases at J, with 7 bases between the two ends. The CDR3 nucleotides read TGTGCCAGCAGCTTGTCTGCGGCGAACACCGGGGAGCTGTTTTTT. As protein: CASSLSAANTGELFF. Together with reference TRBV5-4 and TRBJ2-2, the CDR3 gives the full variable domain: ETGVTQSPTHLIKTRGQQVTLRCSSQSGHNTVSWYQQALGQGPQFIFQYYREEENGRGNFPPRFSGLQFPNYSSELNVNALELDDSALYLCASSLSAANTGELFFGEGSRLTVL.

CDR3 loop: CASSKEGAGAGYGYTF. The CDR3 region has the DNA TGTGCCAGCAGCAAAGAAGGAGCAGGGGCCGGCTATGGCTACACCTTC. V is TRBV21-1 and J is TRBJ1-2; the table's D call of TRBD1 was not tested on the DNA. TRBV21-1 is a pseudogene locus. The CDR3 runs to 16 residues.

V is TRBV6-5 and J is TRBJ2-7, with TRBD1 matching 10 bases. The CDR3 spans 14 residues. V lost 8 bases, J lost 7 bases, and 11 bases stayed unmatched. Germline CDR1 is MNHEY and CDR2 is SVGAGI. The CDR3 DNA sequence: TGTGCCAGCGCCCGCGGGACAGGGGTCGGGGAGCAGTACTTC. As protein: CASARGTGVGEQYF.

This sequence joins TRBV4-1 and TRBJ2-1, with D possibly TRBD2 on 5 matching bases. The CDR3 is 16 residues long. The ends were cut back, 3 bases at V and 3 bases at J, with 15 bases in the middle. Germline loops: CDR1 MGHRA, CDR2 YSYEKL. The CDR3 bases are TGCGCCAGCAGCCAGGGTAGCGAGTTCGGCTACAATGAGCAGTTCTTC. Its translation is CASSQGSEFGYNEQFF.

This rearrangement joins TRBV7-9 to TRBJ1-3, with D perhaps matching TRBD1 (6 bases). The CDR3 spans 14 residues. V gave up 3 bases and J gave up 1 base, with 7 bases separating them. Germline CDR1 and CDR2: SEHNR and FQNEAQ (reference sequence). As DNA, the CDR3 is TGTGCCAGCAGCTTTGGGACATCTGGAAACACCATATATTTT. Translated: CASSFGTSGNTIYF.

V and J are TRBV7-2 and TRBJ1-4; TRBD1 is a possible D gene (5 bases). Trimming cost V 3 bases and J 4 bases, with 9 bases left between them. The germline V gene encodes CDR1 SGHTA and CDR2 FQGNSA. This CDR3 contains 14 residues. The CDR3 sequence: CASSFDQGNEKLFF. CDR3 coding DNA: TGTGCCAGCAGCTTCGATCAGGGTAATGAAAAACTGTTTTTT. The entire variable domain, with the rest obtained from reference TRBV7-2 and TRBJ1-4, is as follows: GAGVSQSPSNKVTEKGKDVELRCDPISGHTALYWYRQSLGQGLEFLIYFQGNSAPDKSGLPSDRFSAERTGGSVSTLTIQRTQQEDSAVYLCASSFDQGNEKLFFGSGTQLSVL.

This clone was seen a single time. The chain employs TRBV30 and TRBJ1-3; maybe TRBD1 (5 bases). The V gene's germline CDR1 is GTSNPN and CDR2 SVGIG (reference sequence). The CDR3 is 12 amino acids. V lost 4 bases to trimming and J lost 1 base, with 5 bases between them. The DNA of the CDR3 is TGTGCCTGGAAGGGGTCTGGAAACACCATATATTTT. This encodes CAWKGSGNTIYF.

The J gene is TRBJ2-7, the V gene TRBV7-8; TRBD2 matches 9 bases. Per the germline V gene, CDR1 is SGHVS and CDR2 is FQNEAQ. Losses at the gene ends were 0 bases for V and 7 bases for J; bases not matched to a gene: 7. This CDR3 region has 15 residues. The CDR3 bases are TGTGCCAGCAGCTTAGCGCGGGGGGGGGTTCGAGAGCAGTACTTC. Translating gives CASSLARGGVREQYF. The full variable domain, rest sourced from reference TRBV7-8 and TRBJ2-7, is GAGVSQSPRYKVAKRGQDVALRCDPISGHVSLFWYQQALGQGPEFLTYFQNEAQLDKSGLPSDRFFAERPEGSVSTLKIQRTQQEDSAVYLCASSLARGGVREQYFGPGTRLTVT.

This chain links TRBV18 with TRBJ2-7, with 7 nucleotides matching TRBD1. Trimming took 6 bases from V and 2 from J; bases not matched to a gene: 4. The CDR3 covers 13 residues. Germline V CDR1 and CDR2: KGHSH, LQKENI. The CDR3 spells CASSPDRAYEQYF. CDR3 DNA sequence: TGTGCCAGCTCGCCCGACAGGGCCTACGAGCAGTACTTC.

The chain links TRBV29-1 to TRBJ2-5; 12 bases align to TRBD1. This CDR3 spans 16 amino acids. V lost 5 bases to trimming and J lost 5 bases; unmatched junction nucleotides: 12. Germline values: CDR1 SQVTM, CDR2 ANQGSEA. CDR3 residues: CSVPPPGQGAWETQYF. CDR3 nucleotides: TGCAGCGTTCCCCCTCCGGGACAGGGGGCTTGGGAGACCCAGTACTTC.

The rearrangement links TRBV11-2 to TRBJ2-7, with TRBD1 matching over 9 bases. After removal of 5 bases from V and 0 bases from J, the junction contained 14 bases not matched to a gene. This CDR3 comprises 18 residues. Germline values: CDR1 SGHAT, CDR2 FQNNGV. The CDR3 is CASSPDRGGPRGSYEQYF. The DNA for the CDR3 is TGTGCCAGCAGCCCTGACAGGGGGGGTCCCAGGGGCTCCTACGAGCAGTACTTC.

This sequence joins TRBV29-1 and TRBJ2-3; TRBD2 matches 7 bases. V trimming: 5 bases; J trimming: 4 bases; junction bases outside the gene matches: 6. This CDR3 has 13 residues. CDR1 and CDR2 (germline): SQVTM, ANQGSEA. The DNA for the CDR3 is TGCAGCGTTCGAGGGAGGGCGGCAGATACGCAGTATTTT. This sequence encodes CSVRGRAADTQYF.

The chain uses TRBV27 and TRBJ2-1; 9 bases fit TRBD1. This CDR3 is 16 amino acids long. V was pared by 4 bases and J by 5 bases, with 9 bases of the junction left unmatched. Germline V CDR1 and CDR2: MNHEY, SMNVEV (reference sequence). CDR3 region: CASSSRGDRVHNEQFF. The CDR3, as DNA: TGTGCCAGCAGTTCCCGGGGGGACAGGGTCCACAATGAGCAGTTCTTC.

This clone was seen only once. This chain uses TRBV6-1 with TRBJ1-2; 10 bases map to TRBD1. Trimming removed 6 bases from V and 4 bases from J; junction bases left unmatched: 5. The CDR3 runs to 14 residues. CDR1 is MNHNS and CDR2 is SASEGT in the germline V gene. The CDR3 is CASRPGQGSYGYTF. CDR3 DNA sequence: TGTGCCAGCAGACCGGGACAGGGGAGCTATGGCTACACCTTC.

J is TRBJ2-3 and V is TRBV14; D uncertain. The CDR3 sequence is 13 residues long. Trimming took off 1 base at V and 8 bases at J, with 10 bases between the two ends. Germline V lookup: CDR1 SGHDN, CDR2 FVKESK. CDR3 sequence: CASSQVRVATQYF. The CDR3 DNA sequence: TGTGCCAGCAGCCAAGTGCGCGTAGCTACGCAGTATTTT.

The gene calls are TRBV19 and TRBJ2-5; possibly TRBD1 for D (5 bases). The J call may be faulty, since TRBJ2-7 better matches the DNA end. The CDR3 spans 14 residues. Germline assignment: CDR1 LNHDA and CDR2 SQIVND (reference sequence). The CDR3: CASRTGPNSYEQYF. Here the CDR3 DNA reads TGTGCCAGTAGAACAGGACCTAACTCCTACGAGCAGTACTTC.